This paragraph covers one TCR beta chain sequence. The data were taken from a study of blood T cell repertoires in COVID-19. Study as a whole: COVID-19 samples collected from the United States, Italy and Spain covered acute and convalescent phases. T cells, B-cell-depleted T cells, or PBMCs supplied cDNA or gDNA.

Original methodology: Cell counts per sample came from amplifying reference gene primers. Profiling relied on immunoSEQ multiplex PCR, and the TCRdb table lists in-frame clones only, not all of them. That table supplies the V and J calls and clone size; D and trimming were determined from the DNA. The sample includes under 300,000 clones, 70% to 90% seen only once; the top ten take 2% to 2.5%. Germline V gene lookup returns CDR1 LGHDT and CDR2 YNNKEL (reference sequence). The length of the CDR3 is 14 residues. V lost 6 bases and J 0 bases, leaving 11 bases between the germline ends. The gene calls are TRBV3-1 (or the pseudogene TRBV3-2) and TRBJ1-1, with a tentative D call TRBD1 (6 bases). The sample consisted of peripheral blood. The receptor comes from a woman aged 40 to 55 who had recovered from COVID-19. For the CDR3, the DNA is TGTGCCAGCAGGGGGGCAGGCGTGAACACTGAAGCTTTCTTT. Amino acids: CASRGAGVNTEAFF.